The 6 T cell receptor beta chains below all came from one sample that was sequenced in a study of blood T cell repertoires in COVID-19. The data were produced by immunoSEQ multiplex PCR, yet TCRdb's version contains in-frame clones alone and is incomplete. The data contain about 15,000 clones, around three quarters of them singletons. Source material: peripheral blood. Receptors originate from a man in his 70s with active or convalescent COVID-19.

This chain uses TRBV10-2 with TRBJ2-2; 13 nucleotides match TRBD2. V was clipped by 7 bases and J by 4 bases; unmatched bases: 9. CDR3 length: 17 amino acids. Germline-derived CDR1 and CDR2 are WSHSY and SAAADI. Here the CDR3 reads CASKGLAGTTSTGELFF. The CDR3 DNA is TGCGCCAGCAAGGGACTAGCGGGGACAACCTCCACCGGGGAGCTGTTTTTT.

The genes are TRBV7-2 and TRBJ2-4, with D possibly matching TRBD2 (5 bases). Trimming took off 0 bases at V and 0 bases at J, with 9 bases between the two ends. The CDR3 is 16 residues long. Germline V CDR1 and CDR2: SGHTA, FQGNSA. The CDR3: CASSLAPSQAKNIQYF. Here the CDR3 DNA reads TGTGCCAGCAGCTTAGCGCCTAGCCAAGCCAAAAACATTCAGTACTTC.

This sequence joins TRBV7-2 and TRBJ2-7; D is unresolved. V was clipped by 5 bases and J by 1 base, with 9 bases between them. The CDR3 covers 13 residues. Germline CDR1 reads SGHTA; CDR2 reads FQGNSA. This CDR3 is CASSQSQSYEQYF. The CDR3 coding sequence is TGTGCCAGCAGCCAATCACAGTCCTACGAGCAGTACTTC.

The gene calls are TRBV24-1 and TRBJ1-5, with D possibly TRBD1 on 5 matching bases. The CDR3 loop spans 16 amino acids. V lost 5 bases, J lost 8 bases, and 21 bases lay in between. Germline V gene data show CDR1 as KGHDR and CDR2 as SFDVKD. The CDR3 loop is CATSVGGAAGNEPQHF. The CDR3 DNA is TGTGCCACCAGTGTGGGAGGGGCCGCCGGGAATGAGCCCCAGCATTTT.

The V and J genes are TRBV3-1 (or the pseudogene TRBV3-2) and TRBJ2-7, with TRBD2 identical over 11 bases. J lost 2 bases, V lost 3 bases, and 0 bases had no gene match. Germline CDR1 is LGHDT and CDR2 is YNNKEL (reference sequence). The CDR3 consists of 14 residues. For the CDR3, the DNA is TGTGCCAGCAGCCATAGCGGGGGGGCCTACGAGCAGTACTTC. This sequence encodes CASSHSGGAYEQYF.

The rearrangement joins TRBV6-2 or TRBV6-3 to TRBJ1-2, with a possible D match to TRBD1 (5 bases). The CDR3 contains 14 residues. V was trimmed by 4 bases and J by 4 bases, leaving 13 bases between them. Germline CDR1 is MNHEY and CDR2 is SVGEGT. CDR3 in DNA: TGTGCCAGCAGTTTTGGGGCAGGATTCTATGGCTACACCTTC. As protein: CASSFGAGFYGYTF.